The T cell receptor beta chain under discussion was sequenced for a study of blood T cell repertoires in COVID-19. Study-level information: PBMCs, B-cell-depleted T cells, or T cells were the source of the cDNA or gDNA that made up the material.

The CDR3 sequence is 17 residues long. With 2 bases removed from V and 1 base from J, the gap between germline ends came to 15 bases. Germline values: CDR1 MGHRA, CDR2 YSYEKL. Original analysis: Counts of nucleated cells, estimated from reference gene primer amplification, were obtained. This table comes from immunoSEQ multiplex PCR, and its TCRdb copy is limited to in-frame clones, with some not included. From that table come the V and J calls and clone size; the DNA was used to work out D and trimming. The table records around 41,000 clones, roughly 90% of them present only once. Sequences were obtained from peripheral blood. The source is a human donor in a cohort sampled during active COVID-19. The rearrangement links TRBV4-1 to TRBJ1-3; D remains unclear. The CDR3 protein is CASSQPFGGDSGNTIYF. In nucleotides, the CDR3 is TGCGCCAGCAGCCAACCTTTCGGCGGGGATTCTGGAAACACCATATATTTT.